What follows is one TCR beta chain and its context. In terms of age and location, participants ranged from roughly 18 to 95 years and lived in approximately 26 US areas. Which cohort a participant joined came from the clinical history participants gave. CDR1 ENHRY and CDR2 SYGVKD come from the germline V gene. V shed 7 bases and J 1 base; nucleotides not matched to a gene: 12. There are 16 residues in the CDR3. The table came from immunoSEQ multiplex PCR; TCRdb's copy has only in-frame clones and leaves some out. The data contain roughly 250,000 clones, more than 75% of them singletons. These data come from a study of blood T cell repertoires in COVID-19. Study-level background: Both acute and convalescent COVID-19 samples were obtained from the United States, Italy and Spain. In each case, the material was cDNA or gDNA derived from T cells, B-cell-depleted T cells, or PBMCs.

What was sequenced was PBMCs or T cells enriched from blood (not recorded which). The TCR was taken from a woman aged 40-49 years with acute COVID-19. J is TRBJ2-7 and V is TRBV10-3; TRBD2 matches at 8 bases. The CDR3 spells CAITKFFAGGSYEQYF. The CDR3 region has the DNA TGTGCCATCACCAAGTTCTTCGCGGGAGGTTCCTACGAGCAGTACTTC.